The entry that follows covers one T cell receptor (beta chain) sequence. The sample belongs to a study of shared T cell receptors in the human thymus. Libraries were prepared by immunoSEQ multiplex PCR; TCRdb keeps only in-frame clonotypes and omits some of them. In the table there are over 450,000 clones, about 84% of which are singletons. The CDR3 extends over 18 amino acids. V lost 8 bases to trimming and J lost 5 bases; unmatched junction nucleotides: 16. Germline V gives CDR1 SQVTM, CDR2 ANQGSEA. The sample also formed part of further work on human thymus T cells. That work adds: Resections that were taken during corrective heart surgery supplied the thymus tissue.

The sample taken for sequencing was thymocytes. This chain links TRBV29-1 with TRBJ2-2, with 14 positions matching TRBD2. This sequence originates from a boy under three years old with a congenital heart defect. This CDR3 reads CSSPGTSGRVGGTGELFF. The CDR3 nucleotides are TGCAGCTCCCCCGGGACTAGCGGGAGAGTGGGGGGGACCGGGGAGCTGTTTTTT.